The T cell receptor beta chain described here comes from a study of T-cell memory formation after mild COVID-19. In the study overall: For the most part, TCR clusters were specific to one donor.

This clonotype occurred a few times. TCRdb called the 5' RACE reads again in MiXCR, with one record for every CDR3 protein. In the table there are roughly 40,000 distinct CDR3 sequences, 7.3% of which are singletons. This CDR3 is 15 amino acids long. The germline V and J ends were trimmed by 5 bases and 5 bases, with 15 bases remaining between them. CDR1 is MNHEY and CDR2 is SVGEGT in the germline V gene. The chain employs TRBV6-2 or TRBV6-3 and TRBJ1-4; the D gene is possibly TRBD1 (5 bases). The specimen sequenced was PBMCs or a T cell subset sorted from them (not recorded which). The receptor was isolated from a man aged 18 to 30 who had mild COVID-19 (a few samples of this study predate the infection). Cell type and time point are not known. The DNA for the CDR3 is TGTGCCAGCAGTACTCGATCCCGGGACAATGAAAAACTGTTTTTT. Its translation: CASSTRSRDNEKLFF.